This is a list of T cell receptor beta chains from one sample in a study of graft-versus-host responses after intestinal transplantation. TCRdb keeps only in-frame clones here, not all; method: immunoSEQ multiplex PCR. The sample has approximately 60,000 clones; 85% to 95% are singletons. For these receptors, no antigen is known. This sample comprised unstimulated CD8+ T cells sorted from spleen or lymph node cells, obtained before transplant. The receptors shown here come from a human donor who was the organ donor for an intestinal transplant. The CDR3 runs from the conserved cysteine through the conserved F or W. Fields, in order: V gene, J gene, clone size, D gene, CDR3 protein, CDR3 DNA. A D gene is named only where the DNA matches it firmly. Clone sizes are given selectively: once, few, many, or a class where the clone is expanded.

v_gene: TRBV30; j_gene: TRBJ2-1; abundance: NA; d_gene: NA; CDR3aa: CAWSYFDNEQFF; CDR3nt: TGTGCCTGGAGTTATTTTGACAATGAGCAGTTCTTC
v_gene: TRBV5-8; j_gene: TRBJ2-3; abundance: NA; d_gene: TRBD1; CDR3aa: CASSQGQGSNADTQYF; CDR3nt: TGTGCCAGCAGCCAAGGACAGGGCAGCAACGCAGATACGCAGTATTTT
v_gene: TRBV28; j_gene: TRBJ1-5; abundance: NA; d_gene: NA; CDR3aa: CASSHSPRQDLNQPQHF; CDR3nt: TGTGCCAGCAGTCATAGCCCTAGACAGGATCTGAATCAGCCCCAGCATTTT
v_gene: TRBV30; j_gene: TRBJ2-3; abundance: NA; d_gene: TRBD2; CDR3aa: CAWSVLSSGGEDTQYF; CDR3nt: TGTGCCTGGAGTGTACTGTCTAGCGGGGGTGAGGATACGCAGTATTTT
v_gene: TRBV27; j_gene: TRBJ2-1; abundance: NA; d_gene: NA; CDR3aa: CASSPGLPSYNEQFF; CDR3nt: TGTGCCAGCAGTCCCGGACTGCCCTCCTACAATGAGCAGTTCTTC
v_gene: TRBV7-2; j_gene: TRBJ2-1; abundance: once; d_gene: TRBD2; CDR3aa: CASSSRTSGRYNEQFF; CDR3nt: TGTGCCAGCAGCTCTCGGACTAGCGGTCGCTACAATGAGCAGTTCTTC
v_gene: TRBV9; j_gene: TRBJ2-7; abundance: NA; d_gene: TRBD2; CDR3aa: CASSPRIAGPYEQYF; CDR3nt: TGTGCCAGCAGCCCCCGCATAGCGGGGCCCTACGAGCAGTACTTC
v_gene: TRBV6-4; j_gene: TRBJ2-1; abundance: few; d_gene: TRBD2; CDR3aa: CASSDRAGGGNEQFF; CDR3nt: TGTGCCAGCAGTGACCGAGCGGGAGGAGGGAATGAGCAGTTCTTC
v_gene: TRBV6-1; j_gene: TRBJ2-1; abundance: NA; d_gene: TRBD2; CDR3aa: CASEGLADYNEQFF; CDR3nt: TGTGCCAGCGAGGGACTAGCGGATTACAATGAGCAGTTCTTC
v_gene: TRBV6-8; j_gene: TRBJ1-1; abundance: NA; d_gene: NA; CDR3aa: CASSYRGLLSEAFF; CDR3nt: TGTGCCAGCAGTTACCGGGGTTTGCTTTCTGAAGCTTTCTTT
v_gene: TRBV28; j_gene: TRBJ1-5; abundance: NA; d_gene: TRBD1; CDR3aa: CASSRPTGGANQPQHF; CDR3nt: TGTGCCAGCAGTCGGCCTACAGGGGGCGCAAATCAGCCCCAGCATTTT
v_gene: TRBV4-3; j_gene: TRBJ1-4; abundance: NA; d_gene: NA; CDR3aa: CASSQDLQGEKLFF; CDR3nt: TGCGCCAGCAGCCAAGATCTACAGGGTGAAAAACTATTTTTT
v_gene: TRBV27; j_gene: TRBJ2-5; abundance: once; d_gene: TRBD1; CDR3aa: CASSFGQGWEQYF; CDR3nt: TGTGCCAGCAGTTTTGGACAGGGCTGGGAGCAGTACTTC
v_gene: TRBV18; j_gene: TRBJ1-5; abundance: NA; d_gene: TRBD1; CDR3aa: CASSPDRVDQPQHF; CDR3nt: TGTGCCAGCTCACCCGACAGGGTCGATCAGCCCCAGCATTTT
v_gene: TRBV5-1; j_gene: TRBJ2-7; abundance: NA; d_gene: TRBD1; CDR3aa: CASSFTTGGSYEQYF; CDR3nt: TGCGCCAGCAGCTTTACGACAGGGGGTTCCTACGAGCAGTACTTC
v_gene: TRBV19; j_gene: TRBJ1-1; abundance: NA; d_gene: NA; CDR3aa: CASRTQGDTEAFF; CDR3nt: TGTGCCAGTAGGACACAAGGGGACACTGAAGCTTTCTTT
v_gene: TRBV6-6; j_gene: TRBJ2-7; abundance: NA; d_gene: NA; CDR3aa: CASSYGEEDEQYF; CDR3nt: TGTGCCAGCAGTTACGGGGAGGAGGACGAGCAGTACTTC
v_gene: TRBV9; j_gene: TRBJ2-1; abundance: NA; d_gene: NA; CDR3aa: CASSIPPTGSYNEQFF; CDR3nt: TGTGCCAGCAGCATCCCCCCCACAGGATCCTACAATGAGCAGTTCTTC
v_gene: TRBV9; j_gene: TRBJ2-5; abundance: NA; d_gene: TRBD2; CDR3aa: CASSGATSAGTQYF; CDR3nt: TGTGCCAGCAGCGGGGCCACTAGCGCGGGGACCCAGTACTTC
v_gene: TRBV7-2; j_gene: TRBJ2-7; abundance: NA; d_gene: NA; CDR3aa: CASSLVGPAYEQYF; CDR3nt: TGTGCCAGCAGCTTAGTGGGGCCCGCCTACGAGCAGTACTTC
v_gene: TRBV6-5; j_gene: TRBJ2-7; abundance: NA; d_gene: NA; CDR3aa: CASSTLQGTYEQYF; CDR3nt: TGTGCCAGCAGTACCCTCCAGGGGACCTACGAGCAGTACTTC
v_gene: TRBV5-1; j_gene: TRBJ2-2; abundance: NA; d_gene: TRBD2; CDR3aa: CASSHRLADHLSGELFF; CDR3nt: TGCGCCAGCAGCCACCGACTAGCGGACCATTTATCCGGGGAGCTGTTTTTT
v_gene: TRBV29-1; j_gene: TRBJ1-1; abundance: NA; d_gene: TRBD1; CDR3aa: CSAFEGGDRGFHAFF; CDR3nt: TGCAGCGCCTTTGAAGGGGGGGACAGGGGTTTCCATGCTTTCTTT
v_gene: TRBV6-1; j_gene: TRBJ2-3; abundance: few; d_gene: TRBD2; CDR3aa: CASSELAGGPDTQYF; CDR3nt: TGTGCCAGCAGTGAATTGGCGGGAGGCCCAGATACGCAGTATTTT
v_gene: TRBV6-5; j_gene: TRBJ1-1; abundance: NA; d_gene: NA; CDR3aa: CASSYRDMNTEAFF; CDR3nt: TGTGCCAGCAGTTATCGAGACATGAACACTGAAGCTTTCTTT
v_gene: TRBV19; j_gene: TRBJ1-5; abundance: NA; d_gene: NA; CDR3aa: CASTSDRRSNQPQHF; CDR3nt: TGTGCCAGTACCTCCGACCGGCGGAGCAATCAGCCCCAGCATTTT
v_gene: TRBV6-6; j_gene: TRBJ1-4; abundance: NA; d_gene: NA; CDR3aa: CASSYPNRVDEKLFF; CDR3nt: TGTGCCAGCAGTTACCCAAACAGGGTGGATGAAAAACTGTTTTTT
v_gene: TRBV28; j_gene: TRBJ1-4; abundance: NA; d_gene: TRBD1; CDR3aa: CASSLVMDRGEKLFF; CDR3nt: TGTGCCAGCAGTTTGGTCATGGACAGGGGCGAAAAACTGTTTTTT
v_gene: TRBV11-2; j_gene: TRBJ1-1; abundance: NA; d_gene: TRBD1; CDR3aa: CASSPRDRLNTEAFF; CDR3nt: TGTGCCAGCAGCCCCCGGGACAGACTGAACACTGAAGCTTTCTTT
v_gene: TRBV4-1; j_gene: TRBJ2-7; abundance: NA; d_gene: TRBD2; CDR3aa: CASSQALAGENEQYF; CDR3nt: TGCGCCAGCAGCCAAGCCCTAGCGGGGGAGAACGAGCAGTACTTC
v_gene: TRBV19; j_gene: TRBJ2-7; abundance: once; d_gene: NA; CDR3aa: CASSVALDKSYEQYF; CDR3nt: TGTGCCAGTAGTGTAGCTTTGGACAAAAGCTACGAGCAGTACTTC
v_gene: TRBV28; j_gene: TRBJ2-5; abundance: NA; d_gene: TRBD2; CDR3aa: CASSLCLGLAGGQETQYF; CDR3nt: TGTGCCAGCAGTTTATGTTTAGGACTAGCGGGAGGGCAGGAGACCCAGTACTTC
v_gene: TRBV4-3; j_gene: TRBJ2-7; abundance: NA; d_gene: TRBD1; CDR3aa: CASSPQGAGYEQYF; CDR3nt: TGCGCCAGCAGTCCACAGGGGGCAGGCTACGAGCAGTACTTC
v_gene: TRBV27; j_gene: TRBJ1-2; abundance: NA; d_gene: TRBD1; CDR3aa: CATLGPGTGVYGYTF; CDR3nt: TGTGCCACCCTGGGACCCGGGACAGGGGTCTACGGCTACACCTTC
v_gene: TRBV7-9; j_gene: TRBJ2-3; abundance: NA; d_gene: NA; CDR3aa: CASSWAGSGDTQYF; CDR3nt: TGTGCCAGCAGCTGGGCGGGTAGCGGAGATACGCAGTATTTT
v_gene: TRBV28; j_gene: TRBJ1-1; abundance: NA; d_gene: NA; CDR3aa: CASGGTMNTEAFF; CDR3nt: TGTGCCAGCGGTGGGACAATGAACACTGAAGCTTTCTTT
v_gene: TRBV4-1; j_gene: TRBJ1-5; abundance: NA; d_gene: NA; CDR3aa: CASSRWQNNQPQHF; CDR3nt: TGCGCCAGCAGCCGGTGGCAGAACAATCAGCCCCAGCATTTT
v_gene: TRBV10-1; j_gene: TRBJ2-3; abundance: NA; d_gene: NA; CDR3aa: CASSEWRTTTRDTQYF; CDR3nt: TGTGCCAGCAGTGAATGGCGGACAACCACGAGGGATACGCAGTATTTT
v_gene: TRBV19; j_gene: TRBJ2-1; abundance: NA; d_gene: NA; CDR3aa: CASSISGWRDNEQFF; CDR3nt: TGTGCCAGTAGTATATCGGGCTGGCGGGACAATGAGCAGTTCTTC
v_gene: TRBV7-6; j_gene: TRBJ2-7; abundance: NA; d_gene: TRBD1; CDR3aa: CASSSRDRDYEQYF; CDR3nt: TGTGCCAGCAGCTCCCGGGACAGGGACTACGAGCAGTACTTC
v_gene: TRBV2; j_gene: TRBJ2-7; abundance: NA; d_gene: TRBD1; CDR3aa: CASMDRSSYEQYF; CDR3nt: TGTGCCAGCATGGACAGGAGTTCCTACGAGCAGTACTTC
v_gene: TRBV4-1; j_gene: TRBJ1-2; abundance: NA; d_gene: TRBD1; CDR3aa: CASSHSAGTGDGYTF; CDR3nt: TGCGCCAGCAGCCACTCAGCCGGGACAGGGGACGGCTACACCTTC
v_gene: TRBV9; j_gene: TRBJ1-6; abundance: NA; d_gene: NA; CDR3aa: CASSDTGSHSPLHF; CDR3nt: TGTGCCAGCAGCGATACAGGGTCTCATTCACCCCTCCACTTT
v_gene: TRBV5-1; j_gene: TRBJ2-1; abundance: NA; d_gene: NA; CDR3aa: CASSLDRFYNEQFF; CDR3nt: TGCGCCAGCAGCTTGGACAGGTTCTACAATGAGCAGTTCTTC
v_gene: TRBV7-7; j_gene: TRBJ2-1; abundance: NA; d_gene: TRBD2; CDR3aa: CAQTGGSLLRLDYNEQFF; CDR3nt: TGTGCGCAAACGGGCGGGAGTCTCCTAAGGCTGGATTACAATGAGCAGTTCTTC
v_gene: TRBV9; j_gene: TRBJ2-7; abundance: NA; d_gene: TRBD2; CDR3aa: CASSAGTSGFEQYF; CDR3nt: TGTGCCAGCAGCGCCGGGACTAGCGGCTTCGAGCAGTACTTC
v_gene: TRBV7-9; j_gene: TRBJ2-2; abundance: NA; d_gene: NA; CDR3aa: CASSFRFANTGELFF; CDR3nt: TGTGCCAGCAGCTTCAGGTTCGCGAACACCGGGGAGCTGTTTTTT
v_gene: TRBV6-1; j_gene: TRBJ1-1; abundance: NA; d_gene: NA; CDR3aa: CASSEDRTYTEAFF; CDR3nt: TGTGCCAGCAGTGAAGACAGGACCTACACTGAAGCTTTCTTT